This T cell receptor beta chain was sequenced during a study of Graves' ophthalmopathy and Graves' hyperthyroidism. Germline assignment: CDR1 SNHLY and CDR2 FYNNEI. The V gene lost 5 bases and the J gene lost 3 bases, with 17 bases spanning the gap. The CDR3 runs 15 residues. Amplified TCR beta CDR3 regions were obtained using RNA transcripts as template. The library came from an HTBI-primed first-round RT-PCR and a second-round multiplex PCR. TCRdb itself ran the multiplex PCR reads through MiXCR, one entry per CDR3 protein. The repertoire has about 1.1 million distinct CDR3 sequences, about 40% of them found once; the top ten carry around 10%. This clonotype was counted between two and nine times.

The sample comprised peripheral blood or thyroid tissue (not recorded which). J is TRBJ2-7 and V is TRBV2; a weak D match, TRBD1 (5 bases). This TCR was sampled from an adult man with Graves' hyperthyroidism. The CDR3, as DNA: TGTGCCAGCAGTTACTTAGGGCTAGGGGACTACGAGCAGTACTTC. It codes for CASSYLGLGDYEQYF.